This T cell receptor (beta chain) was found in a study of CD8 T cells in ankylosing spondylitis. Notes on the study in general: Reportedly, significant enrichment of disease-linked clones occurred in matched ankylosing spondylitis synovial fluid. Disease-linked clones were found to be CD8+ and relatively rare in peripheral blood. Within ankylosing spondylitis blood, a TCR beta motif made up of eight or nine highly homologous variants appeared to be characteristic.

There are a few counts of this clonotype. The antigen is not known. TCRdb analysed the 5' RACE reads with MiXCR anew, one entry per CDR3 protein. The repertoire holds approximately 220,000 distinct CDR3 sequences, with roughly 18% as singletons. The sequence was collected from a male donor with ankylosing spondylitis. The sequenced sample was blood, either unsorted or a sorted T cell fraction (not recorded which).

CDR3 coding DNA: TGCGCCAGCAGCCCCCATGGGCTAGCGGGTATCAATGAGCAGTTCTTC. Translated: CASSPHGLAGINEQFF. The rearrangement links TRBV4-3 to TRBJ2-1; 8 bases are a match to TRBD2. Germline CDR1 LGHNA, CDR2 YSLEER. V lost 4 bases, J lost 6 bases, and 11 bases stayed unmatched. The CDR3 is 16 residues long.